These 22 T cell receptor beta chains were sequenced from one sample in a study of T cells in Graves' hyperthyroidism and ophthalmopathy. Amplified TCR beta CDR3 regions came from RNA transcripts. Researchers ran a first-round RT-PCR on the TCR CDR3 using the HTBI primer set. TCRdb re-called the multiplex PCR reads with MiXCR, one entry per CDR3 protein. This table holds about 700,000 distinct CDR3 sequences, 14% found once. Sequencing was performed on blood. These receptor sequences come from a woman between 18 and 29 years old with Graves' hyperthyroidism.

This clonotype was seen only a few times. V gene TRBV11-3 combines with J gene TRBJ2-1; 11 nucleotides line up with TRBD2. Germline values: CDR1 SGHNT, CDR2 YENEEA. This CDR3 comprises 19 residues. The junction had 13 bases not matched to a gene; V was cut back by 3 bases and J by 3 bases. CDR3 protein: CASSFLPLAGGPDYNEQFF. The DNA of the CDR3 is TGTGCCAGCAGCTTCTTACCATTAGCGGGAGGGCCGGACTACAATGAGCAGTTCTTC.

The V call is TRBV7-9, the J call TRBJ2-2; D may be TRBD1 (6 bases). Trimming cost V 5 bases and J 3 bases, with 13 bases left between them. CDR3 length: 15 residues. Germline V gives CDR1 SEHNR, CDR2 FQNEAQ (reference sequence). CDR3 in amino acids: CASSPQGQYTGELFF. DNA of the CDR3: TGTGCCAGCAGCCCCCAGGGACAATACACCGGGGAGCTGTTTTTT.

This clonotype was seen many times. The V call is TRBV12-3 or TRBV12-4, the J call TRBJ2-7; TRBD2 agrees at 11 bases. Unmatched junction bases numbered 6, after V lost 7 bases and J lost 4 bases. The CDR3 is made up of 14 amino acids. The DNA for the CDR3 is TGTGCCAGCACCGTAGCGGGAGGGCCGTACGAGCAGTACTTC. This translates into CASTVAGGPYEQYF.

A few counts support this clonotype. V and J are TRBV18 and TRBJ1-1; tentatively, D is TRBD1 (5 bases). The CDR3 has 15 amino acids. Trimming took off 3 bases at V and 4 bases at J, with 15 bases between the two ends. Germline assignment: CDR1 KGHSH and CDR2 LQKENI. The CDR3 DNA is TGTGCCAGCTCACCCGGGACCGCCATGATCACTGAAGCTTTCTTT. Translating it yields CASSPGTAMITEAFF. Variable domain in full (rest from reference TRBV18 and TRBJ1-1): NAGVMQNPRHLVRRRGQEARLRCSPMKGHSHVYWYRQLPEEGLKFMVYLQKENIIDESGMPKERFSAEFPKEGPSILRIQQVVRGDSAAYFCASSPGTAMITEAFFGQGTRLTVV.

This clonotype was counted many times. The chain has TRBV5-5 and TRBJ2-1; maybe TRBD2 (5 bases). The CDR3 is 15 amino acids. V dropped 4 bases and J dropped 4 bases, with 15 bases sitting between them. The germline V gene has CDR1 SGHKS and CDR2 YYEKEE (reference sequence). CDR3 region: CASSPRAGPYNEQFF. The DNA of the CDR3 is TGTGCCAGCAGCCCGCGGGCGGGCCCATACAATGAGCAGTTCTTC.

Concerning this clonotype itself: This may be a read error, as it is one base from a much larger clone. The chain has TRBV11-2 and TRBJ2-2, with 13 bases aligning to TRBD2. Germline loops: CDR1 SGHAT, CDR2 FQNNGV. CDR3 length: 18 residues. The CDR3 coding sequence is TGTGCCGGCAGCTTAACCGGGACTAGCGGGACGGGCACCGGGGAGCTGTTTTTT. Protein sequence: CAGSLTGTSGTGTGELFF.

In this sample, this clonotype turned up many times. This chain uses TRBV28 with TRBJ2-1; TRBD1 aligns across 8 bases. CDR1 MDHEN and CDR2 SYDVKM come from the germline V gene. V lost 1 base and J lost 7; bases outside the gene matches: 6. This CDR3 comprises 15 residues. CDR3 in amino acids: CASSLLQGAPNEQFF. As DNA, the CDR3 is TGTGCCAGCAGTTTATTGCAGGGGGCGCCGAATGAGCAGTTCTTC.

In this sample, this clonotype turned up a few times. The genes are TRBV10-3 and TRBJ2-7; 14 nucleotides line up with TRBD2. The CDR3 loop spans 16 amino acids. The V and J ends lost 7 bases and 1 base, in that order; junction bases with no gene match: 6. Germline CDR1 is ENHRY and CDR2 is SYGVKD. The CDR3 nucleotides are TGTGCCATCAAACCGGGACTAGCGGGAGAGTCCTACGAGCAGTACTTC. It specifies CAIKPGLAGESYEQYF.

This clonotype was found a few times. This chain joins TRBV5-4 and TRBJ1-6, with D perhaps matching TRBD1 (5 bases). V was pared by 5 bases and J by 10 bases, with 16 bases between. CDR3 size: 14 residues. CDR1 is SGHNT, CDR2 YYREEE, per germline (reference sequence). CDR3: CASSAQGVESPLHF. The DNA for the CDR3 is TGTGCCAGCAGTGCACAAGGGGTTGAATCACCCCTCCACTTT.

This clonotype has at least ten counts. The V gene is TRBV20-1, the J gene TRBJ2-1; D ambiguous. With 0 bases removed from V and 0 bases from J, the gap between germline ends came to 15 bases. Germline lookup yields CDR1 DFQATT and CDR2 SNEGSKA (reference sequence). The CDR3 totals 17 residues. The CDR3, as DNA: TGCAGTGCTAGAGATCCTTTGACGGCGAGCTCCTACAATGAGCAGTTCTTC. It yields the protein CSARDPLTASSYNEQFF.

This clonotype was counted ten times or more. The chain couples TRBV7-2 to TRBJ1-5; no clear D. Germline loops: CDR1 SGHTA, CDR2 FQGNSA. V was clipped by 3 bases and J by 6 bases, with 6 bases between them. The CDR3 is 12 residues long. The CDR3 loop reads CASSFKGQPQHF. In DNA form, the CDR3 reads TGTGCCAGCAGCTTTAAGGGTCAGCCCCAGCATTTT. Combining the CDR3 with reference TRBV7-2 and TRBJ1-5 gives the whole variable domain GAGVSQSPSNKVTEKGKDVELRCDPISGHTALYWYRQSLGQGLEFLIYFQGNSAPDKSGLPSDRFSAERTGGSVSTLTIQRTQQEDSAVYLCASSFKGQPQHFGDGTRLSIL.

This clonotype has more than one count but fewer than ten. V gene TRBV6-1 combines with J gene TRBJ2-2; perhaps TRBD2 as D (6 bases). V gave up 6 bases and J gave up 7 bases, with 18 bases separating them. CDR3 length equals 15 residues. Germline V gene data show CDR1 as MNHNS and CDR2 as SASEGT. This CDR3 is CASSHLDYSDGELFF. Here the CDR3 DNA reads TGTGCCAGCAGCCACCTGGACTACTCAGACGGGGAGCTGTTTTTT.

This clonotype has a count of ten or more. J is TRBJ2-7 and V is TRBV9, with 11 nucleotides matching TRBD2. J lost 4 bases, V lost 0 bases, and 9 bases had no gene match. Germline V gene lookup returns CDR1 SGDLS and CDR2 YYNGEE. This CDR3 has 17 residues. The CDR3 nucleotides read TGTGCCAGCAGCGTAGCTAGCGGGAGGATAAAACGATACGAGCAGTACTTC. Its translation is CASSVASGRIKRYEQYF.

This clonotype was counted only a few times. The chain couples TRBV27 to TRBJ2-2; 8 bases line up with TRBD1. CDR3 length: 15 residues. Trimming cost V 6 bases and J 3 bases; bases outside gene matches: 6. CDR1 and CDR2 from the germline V gene are MNHEY and SMNVEV (reference sequence). The CDR3 is CASSRDRRDTGELFF. DNA of the CDR3: TGTGCCAGCAGCCGGGACAGGCGGGACACCGGGGAGCTGTTTTTT.

This clonotype has ten or more counts. The chain combines TRBV11-2 with TRBJ2-7; 9 bases are a match to TRBD1. This CDR3 is 15 amino acids long. Germline V gives CDR1 SGHAT, CDR2 FQNNGV. J gave up 9 bases and V 0 bases, and 9 bases lay outside the gene matches. The CDR3 sequence: CASSLDSGQGTGQYF. CDR3 DNA: TGTGCCAGCAGCTTAGATTCCGGACAGGGGACGGGGCAGTACTTC.

V usage is TRBV9 and J usage is TRBJ1-4; maybe TRBD1 (5 bases). Germline CDR1 and CDR2: SGDLS and YYNGEE. This CDR3 region has 9 residues. V shed 10 bases and J shed 8 bases, with 6 bases lying between them. The CDR3 region has the DNA TGTGCCGGGGGAGAAAAACTGTTTTTT. It yields the protein CAGGEKLFF.

This clonotype was counted ten times or more. The rearrangement joins TRBV10-3 to TRBJ2-7; D perhaps matches TRBD2 (6 bases). This CDR3 has 12 residues. Trimming pared 6 bases from V and 4 bases from J, leaving 10 bases between. The germline V gene has CDR1 ENHRY and CDR2 SYGVKD. Here the CDR3 DNA reads TGTGCCATCAGCGAGGAGGGTTACGAGCAGTACTTC. Translated: CAISEEGYEQYF.

The table lists this clonotype with a few counts. This sequence joins TRBV5-4 and TRBJ1-4, with D possibly being TRBD1 (5 bases). The germline V gene encodes CDR1 SGHNT and CDR2 YYREEE (reference sequence). The CDR3 consists of 14 residues. The V and J ends lost 4 bases and 4 bases respectively, with 11 bases between them. CDR3 residues: CASSQGRVNEKLFF. The CDR3 coding sequence is TGTGCCAGCAGCCAGGGACGGGTTAATGAAAAACTGTTTTTT.

This clonotype was seen ten or more times. V usage is TRBV28 and J usage is TRBJ1-2; D ambiguous. CDR1 is MDHEN, CDR2 SYDVKM, per germline. V was trimmed by 5 bases and J by 2 bases, leaving 15 bases between them. CDR3 length equals 15 residues. The CDR3 loop reads CASSTLRRANYGYTF. CDR3 DNA: TGTGCCAGCAGTACTCTCAGGCGGGCGAACTATGGCTACACCTTC.

This clonotype was seen repeatedly, ten times or more. The gene calls are TRBV20-1 and TRBJ1-1, with 12 bases aligning to TRBD1. V lost 3 bases and J lost 4; bases outside the gene matches: 12. Germline V CDR1 and CDR2: DFQATT, SNEGSKA (reference sequence). CDR3 length: 17 amino acids. The DNA for the CDR3 is TGCAGTGCTAGCCTACCTCCGGGACAGGGGGCAGGCACTGAAGCTTTCTTT. As protein: CSASLPPGQGAGTEAFF.

The genes are TRBV7-9 and TRBJ1-1; 7 bases are shared with TRBD1. This CDR3 comprises 17 residues. Germline CDR1 reads SEHNR; CDR2 reads FQNEAQ (reference sequence). The V segment lost 5 bases and the J segment 0 bases; nucleotides outside the gene matches: 12. In nucleotides, the CDR3 is TGTGCCAGCAGCCCTAGGACAGGCGGGGATATGAACACTGAAGCTTTCTTT. It encodes CASSPRTGGDMNTEAFF.

There are a few counts of this clonotype. The rearrangement joins TRBV20-1 to TRBJ2-5, with 12 bases lining up with TRBD2. There are 17 residues in the CDR3. Germline CDR1 and CDR2: DFQATT and SNEGSKA (reference sequence). V shed 3 bases and J 3 bases; nucleotides not matched to a gene: 11. The CDR3 loop is CSASGTSGLGTKETQYF. The CDR3 DNA reads as TGCAGTGCTAGCGGGACTAGCGGGTTGGGGACCAAAGAGACCCAGTACTTC.